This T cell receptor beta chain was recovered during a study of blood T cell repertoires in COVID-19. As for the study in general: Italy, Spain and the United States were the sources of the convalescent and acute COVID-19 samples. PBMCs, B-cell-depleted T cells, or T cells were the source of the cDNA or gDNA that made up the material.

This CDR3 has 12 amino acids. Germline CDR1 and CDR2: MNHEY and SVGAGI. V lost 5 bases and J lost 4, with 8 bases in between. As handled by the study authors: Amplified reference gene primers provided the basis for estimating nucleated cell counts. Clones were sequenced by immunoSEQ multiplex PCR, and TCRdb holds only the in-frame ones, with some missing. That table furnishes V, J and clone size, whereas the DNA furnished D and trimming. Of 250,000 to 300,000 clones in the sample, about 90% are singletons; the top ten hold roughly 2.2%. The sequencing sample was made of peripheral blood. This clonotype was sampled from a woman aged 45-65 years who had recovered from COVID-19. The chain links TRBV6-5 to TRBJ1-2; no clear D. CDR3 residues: CASSTRGYGYTF. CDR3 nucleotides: TGTGCCAGCAGTACCCGAGGCTATGGCTACACCTTC.